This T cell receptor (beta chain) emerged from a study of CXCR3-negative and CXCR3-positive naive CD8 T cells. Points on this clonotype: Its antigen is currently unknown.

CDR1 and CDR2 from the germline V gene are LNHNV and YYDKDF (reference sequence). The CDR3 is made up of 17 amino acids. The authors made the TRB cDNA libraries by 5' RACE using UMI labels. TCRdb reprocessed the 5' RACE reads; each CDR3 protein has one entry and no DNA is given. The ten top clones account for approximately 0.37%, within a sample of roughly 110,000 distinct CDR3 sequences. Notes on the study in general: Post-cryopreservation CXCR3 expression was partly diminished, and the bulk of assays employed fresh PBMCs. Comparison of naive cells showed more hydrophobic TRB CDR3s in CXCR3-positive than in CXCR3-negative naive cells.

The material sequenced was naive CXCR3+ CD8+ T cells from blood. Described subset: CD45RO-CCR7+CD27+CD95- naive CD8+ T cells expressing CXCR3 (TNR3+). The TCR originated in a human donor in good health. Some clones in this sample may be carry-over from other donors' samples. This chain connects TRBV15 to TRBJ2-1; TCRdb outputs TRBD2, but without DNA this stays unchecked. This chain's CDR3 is CATSRDRISGSYNEQFF.